This is a list of T cell receptor beta chains from one sample in a study of response to subunit inactivated influenza vaccine. TCRdb reprocessed the RT-PCR reads with MiXCR, giving one entry per CDR3 protein. The sample has roughly 500,000 distinct CDR3 sequences; 16% are singletons. Source: CD4+ T cells sorted from PBMCs, taken around 25 months after vaccination. The source is a man aged 50 to 69 who received an inactivated influenza vaccine. CDR3s include the opening cysteine and the closing phenylalanine or tryptophan. The D gene is left open where the match is weak. Only some rows state a clone size, as once, few, many or a class for expanded clones.

V: TRBV30; J: TRBJ2-3; size: -; D: TRBD2; CDR3: CASGGLGLTDTQYF; DNA: TGTGCCTCTGGGGGACTAGGTTTAACAGATACGCAGTATTTT
V: TRBV7-7; J: TRBJ2-1; size: many; D: TRBD2; CDR3: CASSPSGTSAYNEQFF; DNA: TGTGCTAGCAGCCCATCCGGGACTAGCGCTTACAATGAGCAGTTCTTC
V: TRBV12-3/TRBV12-4; J: TRBJ1-2; size: few; D: -; CDR3: CASNQQGNYGYTF; DNA: TGTGCCAGCAATCAACAGGGAAACTATGGCTACACCTTC
V: TRBV10-3; J: TRBJ2-7; size: -; D: -; CDR3: CAIGADSYEQYF; DNA: TGTGCCATCGGGGCAGATTCCTACGAGCAGTACTTC
V: TRBV7-2; J: TRBJ2-7; size: few; D: -; CDR3: CASSLIQPYEQYF; DNA: TGTGCCAGCAGCTTAATTCAGCCCTACGAGCAGTACTTC
V: TRBV2; J: TRBJ2-2; size: -; D: TRBD1; CDR3: CASLTDRGGELFF; DNA: TGTGCCAGCCTCACAGACAGGGGTGGGGAGCTGTTTTTT
V: TRBV28; J: TRBJ1-2; size: -; D: TRBD1; CDR3: CASSPPTGSSGNYGYTF; DNA: TGTGCCAGCAGTCCCCCGACAGGGTCGTCGGGCAACTATGGCTACACCTTC
V: TRBV11-2; J: TRBJ1-5; size: many; D: -; CDR3: CASSLGGVQAYSNQPQHF; DNA: TGTGCCAGCAGCTTAGGAGGGGTACAGGCCTATAGCAATCAGCCCCAGCATTTT
V: TRBV4-3; J: TRBJ2-2; size: -; D: -; CDR3: CASSQMIPPNTGELFF; DNA: TGCGCCAGCAGCCAAATGATCCCACCGAACACCGGGGAGCTGTTTTTT
V: TRBV7-8; J: TRBJ2-3; size: few; D: -; CDR3: CASSPSKLADTQYF; DNA: TGTGCCAGCAGCCCAAGCAAGCTAGCCGATACGCAGTATTTT
V: TRBV18; J: TRBJ2-1; size: many; D: -; CDR3: CASSPGGDEQFF; DNA: TGTGCCAGCTCACCCGGGGGAGATGAGCAGTTCTTC
V: TRBV4-3; J: TRBJ1-2; size: few; D: -; CDR3: CASSQASTGSYGYTF; DNA: TGCGCCAGCAGCCAAGCCTCAACAGGGTCCTATGGCTACACCTTC
V: TRBV7-9; J: TRBJ1-2; size: -; D: -; CDR3: CASSQQGPGGYTF; DNA: TGTGCCAGCAGCCAACAGGGTCCGGGAGGCTACACCTTC
V: TRBV20-1; J: TRBJ2-1; size: -; D: -; CDR3: CSARGPRGPDEQFF; DNA: TGCAGTGCTAGAGGCCCGCGGGGCCCAGATGAGCAGTTCTTC
V: TRBV5-5; J: TRBJ2-3; size: few; D: TRBD2; CDR3: CASAFGGVDTQYF; DNA: TGTGCCAGCGCTTTCGGGGGGGTGGATACGCAGTATTTT
V: TRBV11-2; J: TRBJ2-1; size: few; D: -; CDR3: CASSLLGGAYNEQFF; DNA: TGTGCCAGCAGCTTATTAGGGGGGGCCTACAATGAGCAGTTCTTC
V: TRBV6-1; J: TRBJ2-7; size: -; D: TRBD1; CDR3: CASTGTGVGEQYF; DNA: TGTGCCAGCACCGGGACAGGGGTTGGGGAGCAGTACTTC
V: TRBV27; J: TRBJ2-3; size: many; D: TRBD2; CDR3: CASSLRTSGTTDTQYF; DNA: TGTGCCAGCAGCCTCAGGACTAGCGGAACCACAGATACGCAGTATTTT
V: TRBV6-1; J: TRBJ2-2; size: few; D: TRBD2; CDR3: CASSARTSGSGTGELFF; DNA: TGTGCCAGCAGTGCGCGGACTAGCGGGAGCGGCACCGGGGAGCTGTTTTTT
V: TRBV5-1; J: TRBJ2-5; size: -; D: -; CDR3: CASSRNLALQETQYF; DNA: TGCGCCAGCAGCCGAAACCTAGCGCTCCAAGAGACCCAGTACTTC
V: TRBV20-1; J: TRBJ1-6; size: few; D: -; CDR3: CSARDPPGDRTSSYNSPLHF; DNA: TGCAGTGCTAGAGACCCACCGGGAGACCGAACGAGCTCCTATAATTCACCCCTCCACTTT
V: TRBV12-3/TRBV12-4; J: TRBJ1-3; size: many; D: -; CDR3: CASSFRESFYTIYF; DNA: TGTGCCAGCAGCTTCCGGGAATCCTTCTACACCATATATTTT
V: TRBV5-6; J: TRBJ2-3; size: few; D: TRBD2; CDR3: CASSQRISGARDTQYF; DNA: TGTGCCAGCAGCCAACGAATTAGCGGGGCGCGAGATACGCAGTATTTT
V: TRBV24-1; J: TRBJ2-1; size: -; D: TRBD1; CDR3: CATRPGQGGKQFF; DNA: TGTGCCACCAGGCCGGGACAGGGGGGGAAGCAGTTCTTC
V: TRBV3-1; J: TRBJ2-1; size: -; D: TRBD2; CDR3: CASSQDNPGLGHEQFF; DNA: TGTGCCAGCAGCCAAGATAATCCAGGACTAGGACATGAGCAGTTCTTC
V: TRBV20-1; J: TRBJ1-2; size: -; D: TRBD1; CDR3: CSARAPTGGKWGYTF; DNA: TGCAGTGCTAGAGCCCCTACAGGGGGGAAGTGGGGCTACACCTTC
V: TRBV10-3; J: TRBJ2-7; size: few; D: -; CDR3: CAISESDRTYEQYF; DNA: TGTGCCATCAGTGAGTCCGACAGAACTTACGAGCAGTACTTC
V: TRBV12-3/TRBV12-4; J: TRBJ2-7; size: -; D: -; CDR3: CASSTWTDSYEQYF; DNA: TGTGCCAGCAGTACCTGGACGGACTCCTACGAGCAGTACTTC
V: TRBV7-9; J: TRBJ2-2; size: few; D: -; CDR3: CASGYGRVNTGELFF; DNA: TGTGCCAGCGGTTACGGTCGGGTTAACACCGGGGAGCTGTTTTTT
V: TRBV29-1; J: TRBJ2-3; size: -; D: TRBD2; CDR3: CSGTSGGSLDTQYF; DNA: TGCAGCGGGACTAGCGGGGGGTCTCTCGATACGCAGTATTTT
V: TRBV2; J: TRBJ2-3; size: few; D: -; CDR3: CASQFQGSDTDTQYF; DNA: TGTGCCAGTCAGTTTCAGGGGTCTGACACAGATACGCAGTATTTT
V: TRBV12-3/TRBV12-4; J: TRBJ2-7; size: few; D: TRBD1; CDR3: CASSSGDRGSYEQYF; DNA: TGTGCCAGCAGTTCCGGGGACAGGGGCTCCTACGAGCAGTACTTC
V: TRBV20-1; J: TRBJ2-5; size: -; D: -; CDR3: CSAQVRAETQYF; DNA: TGCAGTGCCCAGGTCAGGGCAGAGACCCAGTACTTC
V: TRBV20-1; J: TRBJ1-4; size: few; D: -; CDR3: CSAPRPGPTLFSTNEKLFF; DNA: TGCAGTGCTCCTAGGCCAGGGCCAACCCTATTTTCAACTAATGAAAAACTGTTTTTT
V: TRBV7-2; J: TRBJ2-7; size: -; D: -; CDR3: CASSRDNYEQYF; DNA: TGTGCCAGCAGCCGCGATAACTACGAGCAGTACTTC
V: TRBV10-3; J: TRBJ2-2; size: few; D: -; CDR3: CAISGGARNTGELFF; DNA: TGTGCCATCAGTGGGGGCGCAAGGAACACCGGGGAGCTGTTTTTT
V: TRBV7-2; J: TRBJ2-7; size: few; D: TRBD1; CDR3: CASSLNRGSSYEQYF; DNA: TGTGCCAGCAGCCTCAACAGGGGTAGTTCCTACGAGCAGTACTTC
V: TRBV12-3/TRBV12-4; J: TRBJ2-1; size: -; D: TRBD1; CDR3: CASNRGNEQFF; DNA: TGTGCCAGCAACAGGGGGAATGAGCAGTTCTTC
V: TRBV5-4; J: TRBJ2-1; size: few; D: -; CDR3: CASSLFREIYNEQFF; DNA: TGTGCCAGCAGCTTGTTCCGGGAAATTTACAATGAGCAGTTCTTC
V: TRBV9; J: TRBJ1-3; size: -; D: -; CDR3: CASSVGSGNTIYF; DNA: TGTGCCAGCAGCGTCGGGTCTGGAAACACCATATATTTT
V: TRBV6-4; J: TRBJ2-2; size: few; D: -; CDR3: CASSDGGHTGELFF; DNA: TGTGCCAGCAGTGACGGGGGGCACACCGGGGAGCTGTTTTTT
V: TRBV15; J: TRBJ1-3; size: few; D: TRBD1; CDR3: CATSRTGGPGNTIYF; DNA: TGTGCCACCAGCAGAACAGGGGGCCCTGGAAACACCATATATTTT
V: TRBV9; J: TRBJ2-7; size: -; D: -; CDR3: CASSVESLALGEQYF; DNA: TGTGCCAGCAGCGTAGAGTCCCTAGCCTTGGGTGAGCAGTACTTC
V: TRBV9; J: TRBJ2-1; size: -; D: TRBD2; CDR3: CASSPTGGTSVNEQFF; DNA: TGTGCCAGCAGCCCCACGGGGGGGACTAGCGTGAATGAGCAGTTCTTC
V: TRBV5-5; J: TRBJ2-4; size: few; D: -; CDR3: CASSLSIGLPFQNIQYF; DNA: TGTGCCAGCAGCTTGTCCATCGGACTTCCCTTTCAGAACATTCAGTACTTC
V: TRBV7-7; J: TRBJ2-3; size: -; D: -; CDR3: CASSSSVSNFDTQYF; DNA: TGTGCTAGCAGCTCTAGCGTGTCGAACTTTGATACGCAGTATTTT
V: TRBV9; J: TRBJ1-3; size: -; D: -; CDR3: CASNQAPSSGNTIYF; DNA: TGTGCCAGCAACCAAGCACCTAGCTCTGGAAACACCATATATTTT
V: TRBV10-2; J: TRBJ1-5; size: few; D: -; CDR3: CASSAHQGKYNQPQHF; DNA: TGCGCCAGCAGTGCTCACCAGGGAAAATACAATCAGCCCCAGCATTTT
V: TRBV20-1; J: TRBJ2-1; size: few; D: -; CDR3: CSASYRSYNEQFF; DNA: TGCAGTGCTAGTTATCGCTCCTACAATGAGCAGTTCTTC
V: TRBV29-1; J: TRBJ2-7; size: few; D: -; CDR3: CSVAERSYEQYF; DNA: TGCAGCGTAGCGGAACGTTCCTACGAGCAGTACTTC
V: TRBV20-1; J: TRBJ2-1; size: -; D: TRBD2; CDR3: CSARARLAGGNEQFF; DNA: TGCAGTGCTAGAGCCCGGCTAGCGGGCGGGAATGAGCAGTTCTTC
V: TRBV7-2; J: TRBJ2-3; size: few; D: -; CDR3: CASSLAGTRTDTQYF; DNA: TGTGCCAGCAGCTTAGCCGGGACCCGCACAGATACGCAGTATTTT
V: TRBV5-1; J: TRBJ2-1; size: -; D: TRBD1; CDR3: CASSQGQAGNEQFF; DNA: TGCGCCAGCAGTCAAGGACAGGCCGGGAATGAGCAGTTCTTC
V: TRBV6-1; J: TRBJ1-1; size: many; D: TRBD1; CDR3: CASSDGTVNTEAFF; DNA: TGTGCCAGCAGTGACGGGACAGTGAACACTGAAGCTTTCTTT
V: TRBV4-3; J: TRBJ1-2; size: few; D: -; CDR3: CASSQSGRGRNYGYTF; DNA: TGCGCCAGCAGCCAGTCTGGGAGGGGTAGAAACTATGGCTACACCTTC
V: TRBV6-6; J: TRBJ1-1; size: -; D: -; CDR3: CASRAPEVTEAFF; DNA: TGTGCCAGCAGGGCCCCCGAGGTAACTGAAGCTTTCTTT
V: TRBV29-1; J: TRBJ1-1; size: few; D: TRBD1; CDR3: CSVGRGQAEAFF; DNA: TGCAGCGTCGGAAGGGGGCAGGCTGAAGCTTTCTTT
V: TRBV27; J: TRBJ2-3; size: -; D: -; CDR3: CASSLLAADTQYF; DNA: TGTGCCAGCAGTTTACTAGCAGCAGATACGCAGTATTTT
V: TRBV7-6; J: TRBJ2-3; size: few; D: -; CDR3: CASSWTESTDTQYF; DNA: TGTGCCAGCAGCTGGACAGAAAGCACAGATACGCAGTATTTT
V: TRBV12-5; J: TRBJ2-2; size: few; D: TRBD2; CDR3: CASGSQGLAGINTGELFF; DNA: TGTGCTAGTGGTTCCCAAGGTCTAGCGGGAATAAACACCGGGGAGCTGTTTTTT